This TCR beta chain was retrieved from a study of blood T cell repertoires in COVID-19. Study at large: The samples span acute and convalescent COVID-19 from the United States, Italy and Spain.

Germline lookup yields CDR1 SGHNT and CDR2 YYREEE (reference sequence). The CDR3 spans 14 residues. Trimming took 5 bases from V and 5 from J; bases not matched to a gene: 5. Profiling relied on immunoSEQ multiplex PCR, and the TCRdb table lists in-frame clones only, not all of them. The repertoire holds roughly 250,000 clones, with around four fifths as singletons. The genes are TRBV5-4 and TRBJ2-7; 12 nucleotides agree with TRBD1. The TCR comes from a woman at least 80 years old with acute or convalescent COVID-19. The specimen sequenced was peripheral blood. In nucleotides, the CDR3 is TGTGCCAGCAGTTGGGACAGGGGGCCCCACGAGCAGTACTTC. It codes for CASSWDRGPHEQYF.